The next 27 T cell receptor beta chains were all read from a single sample in a study of control samples from healthy donors and cancer patients. The protocol was immunoSEQ multiplex PCR, while the TCRdb copy is restricted to in-frame clones and leaves out a portion. The sample includes 150,000 or so clones, around 94% of them seen just once. What was sequenced was blood. The receptors were gathered from a man aged 40-49 years in good health.

The V call is TRBV29-1, the J call TRBJ2-1, with 16 positions matching TRBD2. This CDR3 comprises 16 residues. V trimming: 6 bases; J trimming: 3 bases; junction bases outside the gene matches: 5. Germline-derived CDR1 and CDR2 are SQVTM and ANQGSEA. In DNA form, the CDR3 reads TGCAGCGTGGATGGGACTAGCGGGGGGGACTACAATGAGCAGTTCTTC. Its translation: CSVDGTSGGDYNEQFF.

This clone appeared a single time. The chain recombines TRBV7-2 with TRBJ2-2; 8 bases match TRBD1. V was pared by 4 bases and J by 2 bases, with 3 bases of the junction left unmatched. The CDR3 is 15 residues long. Per germline, CDR1 SGHTA and CDR2 FQGNSA. The DNA for the CDR3 is TGTGCCAGCAGCTGGACAGGGAAAAACACCGGGGAGCTGTTTTTT. Translated: CASSWTGKNTGELFF. The entire variable domain, with the rest obtained from reference TRBV7-2 and TRBJ2-2, is as follows: GAGVSQSPSNKVTEKGKDVELRCDPISGHTALYWYRQSLGQGLEFLIYFQGNSAPDKSGLPSDRFSAERTGGSVSTLTIQRTQQEDSAVYLCASSWTGKNTGELFFGEGSRLTVL.

V and J are TRBV5-6 and TRBJ2-7, with D maybe TRBD2 (5 bases). Germline lookup yields CDR1 SGHDT and CDR2 YYEEEE. The CDR3 is 12 residues long. V lost 0 bases and J 5 bases, leaving 6 bases between the germline ends. For the CDR3, the DNA is TGTGCCAGCAGCTTGGCCGGGGACGAGCAGTACTTC. This sequence encodes CASSLAGDEQYF.

V gene TRBV9 combines with J gene TRBJ2-1; D assignment may be TRBD1 or TRBD2 (5 bases each). Germline CDR1 SGDLS, CDR2 YYNGEE. V gave up 4 bases and J gave up 0 bases, with 11 bases separating them. This CDR3 region has 15 residues. The CDR3 reads CASSRGLGSYNEQFF. The DNA of the CDR3 is TGTGCCAGCAGCCGGGGCCTGGGCTCCTACAATGAGCAGTTCTTC.

The J gene is TRBJ2-2, the V gene TRBV10-1; the D gene is possibly TRBD2 (5 bases). The CDR3 has 15 amino acids. The V and J ends lost 0 bases and 0 bases respectively, with 5 bases between them. Germline V gene sequence: CDR1 WNHNN, CDR2 SYGVQD (reference sequence). The CDR3 spells CASSESRANTGELFF. In nucleotides, the CDR3 is TGCGCCAGCAGTGAGTCGCGGGCGAACACCGGGGAGCTGTTTTTT.

This sequence joins TRBV28 and TRBJ1-1; D remains ambiguous. The CDR3 loop spans 12 amino acids. The V end lost 6 bases, the J end lost 5 bases, and 10 bases lay between the germline ends. Germline CDR1 and CDR2: MDHEN and SYDVKM. The DNA for the CDR3 is TGTGCCAGCAGATTAAGGGTTACTGAAGCTTTCTTT. Its protein product is CASRLRVTEAFF.

The rearrangement joins TRBV28 to TRBJ1-1; 9 positions match TRBD1. This CDR3 has 12 residues. The V gene end was trimmed by 5 bases and the J gene end by 10 bases; junction bases not matched to a gene: 5. Germline CDR1 MDHEN, CDR2 SYDVKM. CDR3 in amino acids: CASSRDRVLAFF. Here the CDR3 DNA reads TGTGCCAGCAGTCGGGACAGGGTTTTAGCTTTCTTT.

A word on this clone: Different DNA sequences within this sample yield the same CDR3. The rearrangement links TRBV11-2 to TRBJ2-2; 10 bases map to TRBD1. The V and J ends lost 7 bases and 5 bases, in that order; junction bases with no gene match: 13. Germline V gene sequence: CDR1 SGHAT, CDR2 FQNNGV. The CDR3 has 17 residues. CDR3 sequence reads: CASNPLWDRGRTGELFF. CDR3 bases: TGTGCCAGCAATCCCCTGTGGGACAGGGGAAGGACCGGGGAGCTGTTTTTT.

This rearrangement joins TRBV19 to TRBJ2-5, with TRBD1 matching 10 bases. Germline V gives CDR1 LNHDA, CDR2 SQIVND (reference sequence). Trimming took 7 bases from V and 5 from J; bases not matched to a gene: 7. The length of the CDR3 is 14 residues. The CDR3 nucleotides read TGTGCCAGTACCCGGGACAGGGGTTCGGAGACCCAGTACTTC. Its protein product is CASTRDRGSETQYF.

The chain combines TRBV6-1 with TRBJ2-3; 7 bases agree with TRBD2. This CDR3 is built from 16 residues. Trimming at V came to 3 bases and at J to 0 bases, leaving 6 bases not matched to a gene. Looked up from germline, CDR1 is MNHNS and CDR2 is SASEGT. CDR3 nucleotide sequence: TGTGCCAGCAGTGACCCGACTAGCAGGAGCACAGATACGCAGTATTTT. Amino acids: CASSDPTSRSTDTQYF.

V is TRBV5-1 and J is TRBJ2-7; 7 bases are a match to TRBD2. The germline gives CDR1 SGHRS, CDR2 YFSETQ. This CDR3 region has 12 residues. The ends lost 0 bases at V and 7 bases at J; junction bases unmatched: 1. Here the CDR3 reads CASSLDGREQYF. CDR3 sequence (DNA): TGCGCCAGCAGCTTGGACGGGAGGGAGCAGTACTTC.

The chain recombines TRBV12-3 or TRBV12-4 with TRBJ2-7, with D possibly being TRBD1 (5 bases). Trimming took 0 bases from V and 12 from J, leaving 12 bases between them. The CDR3 has 12 residues. CDR3 protein: CASSLALPQAYF. The CDR3 nucleotides read TGTGCCAGCAGTTTAGCCCTCCCACAGGCGTACTTC.

The gene calls are TRBV3-1 (or the pseudogene TRBV3-2) and TRBJ1-6; 7 bases line up with TRBD1. The V and J ends lost 5 bases and 7 bases, in that order; junction bases with no gene match: 11. The CDR3 length is 16 residues. The V gene's germline CDR1 is LGHDT and CDR2 YNNKEL (reference sequence). CDR3 sequence (DNA): TGTGCCAGCAGCTACCAAGACAGGGTCCGCAATTCACCCCTCCACTTT. Translation gives CASSYQDRVRNSPLHF.

The chain employs TRBV5-6 and TRBJ2-5, with TRBD2 as a possible D gene (5 bases). Germline CDR1 and CDR2: SGHDT and YYEEEE. CDR3 size: 15 residues. V was pared by 3 bases and J by 3 bases, with 15 bases between. This CDR3 reads CASSSSDYLKETQYF. CDR3 nucleotide sequence: TGTGCCAGCAGCTCTTCAGACTATTTAAAAGAGACCCAGTACTTC.

This sequence joins TRBV11-1 and TRBJ2-2; the D is unclear. CDR3 length: 16 residues. Germline CDR1 SGHAT, CDR2 FQDESV (reference sequence). Trimming removed 1 base from V and 7 bases from J, with 16 bases in between. The CDR3 bases are TGTGCCAGCAGCTTAGGTGACAAACTGGTCCACGGGGAGCTGTTTTTT. It codes for CASSLGDKLVHGELFF.

The V gene is TRBV5-4, the J gene TRBJ1-4; 7 bases line up with TRBD1. The CDR3 totals 15 residues. V shed 4 bases and J 4 bases; nucleotides not matched to a gene: 7. The germline V gene encodes CDR1 SGHNT and CDR2 YYREEE (reference sequence). CDR3 sequence: CASSPRGDGNEKLFF. As DNA, the CDR3 is TGTGCCAGCAGCCCCAGGGGGGACGGTAATGAAAAACTGTTTTTT.

The rearrangement joins TRBV24-1 to TRBJ2-3; D perhaps matches TRBD1 (6 bases). The CDR3 consists of 16 residues. V gave up 2 bases and J gave up 1 base, with 12 bases separating them. The germline CDR1 and CDR2 sequences are KGHDR and SFDVKD. CDR3 in DNA: TGTGCCACCAGTGATTACAGGGAGTACGGCACAGATACGCAGTATTTT. Translation: CATSDYREYGTDTQYF.

J is TRBJ1-4 and V is TRBV5-6; D call uncertain. The ends were cut back, 1 base at V and 2 bases at J, with 18 bases in the middle. This CDR3 comprises 18 residues. Per the germline V gene, CDR1 is SGHDT and CDR2 is YYEEEE. The CDR3 is CASSLLRQAFTTNEKLFF. The CDR3 region has the DNA TGTGCCAGCAGCTTGCTTCGGCAGGCCTTTACTACTAATGAAAAACTGTTTTTT.

The genes are TRBV6-6 and TRBJ1-5; perhaps TRBD1 as D (5 bases). The CDR3 covers 13 residues. CDR1 and CDR2 (germline): MNHNY, SVGAGI (reference sequence). V was trimmed by 6 bases and J by 7 bases, leaving 13 bases between them. This CDR3 reads CASRRQPSQPQHF. The CDR3 nucleotides read TGTGCCAGCAGGAGACAGCCTTCACAGCCCCAGCATTTT.

V and J are TRBV19 and TRBJ1-5; perhaps TRBD1 as D (5 bases). This CDR3 comprises 16 residues. Deletions cut 5 bases from V and 7 bases from J, with 21 bases between. Germline assignment: CDR1 LNHDA and CDR2 SQIVND (reference sequence). CDR3 sequence (DNA): TGTGCCAGTAGTCTAGTATCAGGGACCCCTAAGCAGCCCCAGCATTTT. Translating it yields CASSLVSGTPKQPQHF. The full variable domain, in which reference TRBV19 and TRBJ1-5 provide the parts outside the CDR3, is DGGITQSPKYLFRKEGQNVTLSCEQNLNHDAMYWYRQDPGQGLRLIYYSQIVNDFQKGDIAEGYSVSREKKESFPLTVTSAQKNPTAFYLCASSLVSGTPKQPQHFGDGTRLSIL.

This chain uses TRBV7-6 with TRBJ1-1, with D hard to call. The length of the CDR3 is 13 residues. Germline CDR1 is SGHVS and CDR2 is FNYEAQ. V was cut by 8 bases and J by 1 base, with 11 bases left in between. CDR3 residues: CASSSVANTEAFF. The CDR3, as DNA: TGTGCCAGCTCCTCAGTCGCGAACACTGAAGCTTTCTTT.

The V gene is TRBV9, the J gene TRBJ1-2; no clear D. The CDR3 is 15 residues long. CDR1 is SGDLS, CDR2 YYNGEE, per germline. V lost 0 bases, J lost 0 bases, and 9 bases lay in between. CDR3 region: CASSVVTAANYGYTF. In DNA, the CDR3 is TGTGCCAGCAGCGTAGTGACGGCAGCTAACTATGGCTACACCTTC.

The gene calls are TRBV6-5 and TRBJ2-5, with D tentatively TRBD1 (6 bases). Trimming took off 8 bases at V and 1 base at J, with 11 bases between the two ends. CDR1 MNHEY and CDR2 SVGAGI come from the germline V gene. This CDR3 spans 13 amino acids. CDR3 amino acids: CASSTGTQETQYF. CDR3 nucleotide sequence: TGTGCCAGCTCAACAGGGACCCAAGAGACCCAGTACTTC.

J is TRBJ2-3 and V is TRBV9; a possible D gene is TRBD2 (5 bases). In germline, CDR1 is SGDLS, CDR2 YYNGEE. CDR3 size: 17 residues. V was clipped by 4 bases and J by 0 bases, with 18 bases between them. CDR3 sequence reads: CASSPIVRLPSTDTQYF. The CDR3 bases are TGTGCCAGCAGCCCCATCGTCCGACTACCGAGCACAGATACGCAGTATTTT.

The J gene is TRBJ1-2, the V gene TRBV4-1, with D perhaps matching TRBD1 (6 bases). There are 15 residues in the CDR3. The V gene lost 1 base and the J gene lost 4 bases, with 13 bases spanning the gap. Looked up from germline, CDR1 is MGHRA and CDR2 is YSYEKL. The CDR3 loop is CASSQGPGAPYGYTF. The CDR3 DNA sequence: TGCGCCAGCAGCCAAGGCCCGGGGGCCCCCTATGGCTACACCTTC.

The chain combines TRBV5-8 with TRBJ1-1; weak D call: TRBD1 (6 bases). The germline V gene encodes CDR1 SGHTS and CDR2 YDEGEE. CDR3 size: 13 residues. Trimming took off 2 bases at V and 1 base at J, with 6 bases between the two ends. CDR3 sequence (DNA): TGTGCCAGCAGCTTCAGGGGGAACACTGAAGCTTTCTTT. Translation gives CASSFRGNTEAFF.

This clone has just one count. CDR3 protein: CASTTTSGHTDTQYF. The CDR3 DNA reads TGTGCCAGCACTACAACTAGCGGCCACACAGATACGCAGTATTTT. The rearrangement joins TRBV6-5 to TRBJ2-3, with 8 nucleotides matching TRBD2. The CDR3 runs 15 residues. Germline assignment: CDR1 MNHEY and CDR2 SVGAGI. V lost 7 bases, J lost 2 bases, and 8 bases stayed unmatched.